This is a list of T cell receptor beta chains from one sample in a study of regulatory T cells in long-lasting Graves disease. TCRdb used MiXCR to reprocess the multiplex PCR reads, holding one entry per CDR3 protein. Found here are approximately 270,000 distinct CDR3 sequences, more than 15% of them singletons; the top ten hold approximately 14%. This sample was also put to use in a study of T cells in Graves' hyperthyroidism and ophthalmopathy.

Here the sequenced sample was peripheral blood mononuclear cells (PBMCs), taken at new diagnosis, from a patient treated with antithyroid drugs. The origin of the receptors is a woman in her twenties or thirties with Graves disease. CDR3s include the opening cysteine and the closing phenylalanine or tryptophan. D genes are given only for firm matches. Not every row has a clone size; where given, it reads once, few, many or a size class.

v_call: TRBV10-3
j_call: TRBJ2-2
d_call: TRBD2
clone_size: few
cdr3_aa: CASYPAGGTGELFF
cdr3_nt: TGTGCCAGCTACCCCGCGGGGGGAACCGGGGAGCTGTTTTTT

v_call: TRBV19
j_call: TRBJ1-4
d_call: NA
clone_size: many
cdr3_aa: CASSGAGGEKLFF
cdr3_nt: TGTGCCAGTAGTGGGGCAGGCGGTGAAAAACTGTTTTTT

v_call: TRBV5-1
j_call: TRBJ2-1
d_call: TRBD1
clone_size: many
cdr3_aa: CASSLAAGGTGLYNEQFF
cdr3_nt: TGCGCCAGCAGCTTGGCCGCAGGGGGCACGGGCCTTTACAATGAGCAGTTCTTC

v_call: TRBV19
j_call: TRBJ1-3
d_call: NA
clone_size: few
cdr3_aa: CASKPRSWENTIYF
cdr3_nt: TGTGCCAGTAAGCCACGATCCTGGGAAAACACCATATATTTT

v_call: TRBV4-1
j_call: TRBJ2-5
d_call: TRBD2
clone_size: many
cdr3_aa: CASSQGLGGAVETQYF
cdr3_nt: TGCGCCAGCAGCCAAGGTCTCGGGGGGGCAGTAGAGACCCAGTACTTC

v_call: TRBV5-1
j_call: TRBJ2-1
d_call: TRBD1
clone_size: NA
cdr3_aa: CASSLEGATGGRGNEQFF
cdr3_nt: TGCGCCAGCAGCTTGGAGGGGGCGACAGGGGGCAGGGGGAATGAGCAGTTCTTC

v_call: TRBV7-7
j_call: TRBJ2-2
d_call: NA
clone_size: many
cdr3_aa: CASSPGLSYTGELFF
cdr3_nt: TGTGCTAGCAGCCCGGGTCTTTCTTACACCGGGGAGCTGTTTTTT

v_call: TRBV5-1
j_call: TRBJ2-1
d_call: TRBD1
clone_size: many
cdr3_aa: CASSLGDRVDEQFF
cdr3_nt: TGCGCCAGCAGCTTGGGGGACAGGGTCGATGAGCAGTTCTTC

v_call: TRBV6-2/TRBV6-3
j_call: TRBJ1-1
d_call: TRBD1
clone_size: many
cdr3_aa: CASSAGGLEAFF
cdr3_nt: TGTGCCAGCAGCGCAGGGGGGCTTGAAGCTTTCTTT

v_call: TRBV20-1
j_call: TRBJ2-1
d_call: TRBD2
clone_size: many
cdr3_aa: CSAHLASGGHF
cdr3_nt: TGCAGTGCTCATCTGGCAAGCGGGGGGCACTTC

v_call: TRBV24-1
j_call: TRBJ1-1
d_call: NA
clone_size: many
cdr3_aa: CAARGAATEAFF
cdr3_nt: TGTGCCGCAAGGGGGGCGGCCACTGAAGCTTTCTTT

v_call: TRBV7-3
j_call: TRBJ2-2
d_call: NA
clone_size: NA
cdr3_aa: CASREGGANTGELFF
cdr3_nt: TGTGCCAGCAGGGAGGGTGGCGCGAACACCGGGGAGCTGTTTTTT

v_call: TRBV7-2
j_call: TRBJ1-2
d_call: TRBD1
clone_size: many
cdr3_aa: CASSLYPGGDYGYTF
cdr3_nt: TGTGCCAGCAGCTTATATCCAGGGGGGGACTATGGCTACACCTTC

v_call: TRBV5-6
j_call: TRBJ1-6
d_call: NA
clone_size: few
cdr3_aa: CASSLFPLDSPPHF
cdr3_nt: TGTGCCAGCAGCTTGTTCCCACTGGATTCACCCCCCCACTTT

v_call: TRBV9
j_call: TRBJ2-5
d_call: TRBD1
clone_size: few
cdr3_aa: CASSVWTGLTETQYF
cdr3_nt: TGTGCCAGCAGCGTCTGGACAGGGTTGACAGAGACCCAGTACTTC

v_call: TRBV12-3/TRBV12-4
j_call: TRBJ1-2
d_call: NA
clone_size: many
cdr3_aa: CASRPLGNDGYTF
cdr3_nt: TGTGCCAGCAGACCGCTGGGAAACGATGGCTACACCTTC

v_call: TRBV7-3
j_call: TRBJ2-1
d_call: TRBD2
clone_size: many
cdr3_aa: CASSLLAGGYNEQFF
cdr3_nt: TGTGCCAGCAGCCTACTAGCGGGGGGTTACAATGAGCAGTTCTTC

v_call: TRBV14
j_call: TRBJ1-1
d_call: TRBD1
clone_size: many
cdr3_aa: CASSPYRGNTEAFF
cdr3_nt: TGTGCCAGCAGCCCGTACAGGGGGAACACTGAAGCTTTCTTT

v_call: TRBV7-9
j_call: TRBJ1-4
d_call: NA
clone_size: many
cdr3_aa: CASADSSTGANEKLFF
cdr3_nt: TGTGCCAGCGCAGACAGCTCCACGGGCGCTAATGAAAAACTGTTTTTT

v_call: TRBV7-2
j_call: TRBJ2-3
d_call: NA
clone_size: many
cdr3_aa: CASSFRTRTDTQYF
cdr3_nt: TGTGCCAGCAGCTTCCGTACGCGCACAGATACGCAGTATTTT

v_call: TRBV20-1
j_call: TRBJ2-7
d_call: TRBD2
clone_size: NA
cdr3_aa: CSARDLAGVYEQYF
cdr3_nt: TGCAGTGCTAGAGATCTAGCGGGAGTGTACGAGCAGTACTTC

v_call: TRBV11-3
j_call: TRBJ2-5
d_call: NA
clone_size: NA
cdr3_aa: CASSLKPRDMVTQYF
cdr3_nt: TGTGCCAGCAGCTTAAAGCCCCGGGACATGGTGACCCAGTACTTC

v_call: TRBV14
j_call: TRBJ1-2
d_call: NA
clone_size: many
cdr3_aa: CASRIDSSYGYTF
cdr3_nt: TGTGCCAGCAGAATCGACAGCAGCTATGGCTACACCTTC

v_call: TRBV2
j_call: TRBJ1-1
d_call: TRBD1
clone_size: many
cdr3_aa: CASSLGDDRGELPEAFF
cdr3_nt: TGTGCCAGCAGTTTGGGCGACGACAGGGGCGAGTTGCCTGAAGCTTTCTTT

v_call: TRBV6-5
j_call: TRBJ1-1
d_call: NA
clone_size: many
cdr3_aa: CASSSLIQGPEAFF
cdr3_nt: TGTGCCAGCAGTTCGCTCATACAGGGCCCTGAAGCTTTCTTT

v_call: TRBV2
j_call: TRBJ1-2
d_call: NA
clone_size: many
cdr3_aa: CASSGGFTGAAGYTF
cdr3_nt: TGTGCCAGCAGTGGAGGTTTTACGGGGGCCGCTGGCTACACCTTC

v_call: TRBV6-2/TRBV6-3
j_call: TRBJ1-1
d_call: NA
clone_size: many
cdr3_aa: CASSYPPVLATEAFF
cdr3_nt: TGTGCCAGCAGTTACCCCCCGGTCCTGGCCACTGAAGCTTTCTTT

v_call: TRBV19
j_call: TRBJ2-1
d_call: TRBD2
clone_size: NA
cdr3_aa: CASTPSGGPGNEQFF
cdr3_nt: TGTGCCAGTACCCCTAGCGGGGGGCCGGGCAATGAGCAGTTCTTC

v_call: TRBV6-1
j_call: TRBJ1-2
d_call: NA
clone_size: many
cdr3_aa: CASSEFLGAAYGYTF
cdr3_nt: TGTGCCAGCAGTGAATTTTTGGGAGCCGCCTATGGCTACACCTTC

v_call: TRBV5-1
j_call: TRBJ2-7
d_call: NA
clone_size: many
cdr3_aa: CASRKVGLYEQYF
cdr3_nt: TGCGCCAGCAGGAAAGTGGGTCTGTACGAGCAGTACTTC

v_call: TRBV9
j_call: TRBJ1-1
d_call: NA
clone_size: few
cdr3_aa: CASSVGALNTEAFF
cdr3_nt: TGTGCCAGCAGCGTGGGGGCATTGAACACTGAAGCTTTCTTT

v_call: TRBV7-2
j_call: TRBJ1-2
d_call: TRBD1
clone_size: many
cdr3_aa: CASSSRTGADGYTF
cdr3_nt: TGTGCCAGCAGCTCCCGGACAGGGGCGGATGGCTACACCTTC

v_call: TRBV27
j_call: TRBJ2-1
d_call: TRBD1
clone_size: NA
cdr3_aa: CASSRGTGTYNEQFF
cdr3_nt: TGTGCCAGCAGCCGAGGGACAGGGACCTACAATGAGCAGTTCTTC